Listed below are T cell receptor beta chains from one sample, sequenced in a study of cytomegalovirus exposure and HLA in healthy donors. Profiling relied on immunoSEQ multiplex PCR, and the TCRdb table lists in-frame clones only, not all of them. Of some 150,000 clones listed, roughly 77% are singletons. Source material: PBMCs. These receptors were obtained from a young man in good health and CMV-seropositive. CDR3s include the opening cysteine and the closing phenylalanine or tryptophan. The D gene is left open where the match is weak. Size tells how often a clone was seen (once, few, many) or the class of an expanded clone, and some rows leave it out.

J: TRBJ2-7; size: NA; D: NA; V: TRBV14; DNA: TGTGCCAGCAGCCAAGTAGGGGGTGTCTCCTACGAGCAGTACTTC; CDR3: CASSQVGGVSYEQYF
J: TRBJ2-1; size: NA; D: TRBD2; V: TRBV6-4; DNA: TGTGCCAGCAGTGAAGCGGGACACAATGAGCAGTTCTTC; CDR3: CASSEAGHNEQFF
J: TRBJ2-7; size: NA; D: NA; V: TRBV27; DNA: TGTGCCACCGCACTGAGTAGCTCCTACGAGCAGTACTTC; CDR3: CATALSSSYEQYF
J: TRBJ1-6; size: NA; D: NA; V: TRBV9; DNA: TGTGCCAGCAGCGTAGATTCGGTCCGAGCCAATTCACCCCTCCACTTT; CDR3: CASSVDSVRANSPLHF
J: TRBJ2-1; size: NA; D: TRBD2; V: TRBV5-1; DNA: TGCGCCAGCAGCAAAGCCATGTCGGCCGGGGGGGTTTACAATGAGCAGTTCTTC; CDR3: CASSKAMSAGGVYNEQFF
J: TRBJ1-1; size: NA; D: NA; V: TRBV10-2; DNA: TGCGCCAGCAGCGACGGAGGGGCAGGGAACACTGAAGCTTTCTTT; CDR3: CASSDGGAGNTEAFF
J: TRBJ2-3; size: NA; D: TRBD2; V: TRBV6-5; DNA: TGTGCCAGCAGTCGGACTAGCGGGGACTCAGATACGCAGTATTTT; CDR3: CASSRTSGDSDTQYF
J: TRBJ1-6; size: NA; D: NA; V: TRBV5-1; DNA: TGCGCCAGCAGCTTGGAGGGGGGGACCCTATCACCCCTCCACTTT; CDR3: CASSLEGGTLSPLHF
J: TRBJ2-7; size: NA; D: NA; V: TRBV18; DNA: TGTGCCAGCTCACTTCGACAGCTCCAATCATCCGAGCAGTACTTC; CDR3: CASSLRQLQSSEQYF
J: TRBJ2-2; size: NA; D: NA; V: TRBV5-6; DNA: TGTGCCAGCAGCTTGGGGGCCAGGGTTTATCTTGACACCGGGGAGCTGTTTTTT; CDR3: CASSLGARVYLDTGELFF
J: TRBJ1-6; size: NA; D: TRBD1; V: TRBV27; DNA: TGTGCCAGCAGTTTATTGGGACAGGGACATTCACCCCTCCACTTT; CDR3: CASSLLGQGHSPLHF
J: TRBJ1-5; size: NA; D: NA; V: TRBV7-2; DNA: TGTGCCAGCAGCTTAGGAGATCAGCCCCAGCATTTT; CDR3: CASSLGDQPQHF
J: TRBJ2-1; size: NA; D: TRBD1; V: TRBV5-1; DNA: TGCGCCAGCAGCCAGGGACAGGCGGCCTACAATGAGCAGTTCTTC; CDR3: CASSQGQAAYNEQFF
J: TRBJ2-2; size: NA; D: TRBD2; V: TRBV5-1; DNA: TGCGCCAGCAGCTCCGGGACTAGCGGGGGACGGACGGACACCGGGGAGCTGTTTTTT; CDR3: CASSSGTSGGRTDTGELFF
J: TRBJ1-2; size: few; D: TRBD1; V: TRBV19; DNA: TGTGCCAGTAGCGAAAGTGGGACAGGGGGATATTATGGCTACACCTTC; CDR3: CASSESGTGGYYGYTF
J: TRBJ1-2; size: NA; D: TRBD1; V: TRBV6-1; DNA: TGTGCCAGCAGTGAAGCGAAGGGACAGGGATTTGGCTACACCTTC; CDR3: CASSEAKGQGFGYTF
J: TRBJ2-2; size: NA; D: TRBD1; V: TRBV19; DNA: TGTGCCAGTAGCGGGACAGGGAACACCGGGGAGCTGTTTTTT; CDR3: CASSGTGNTGELFF
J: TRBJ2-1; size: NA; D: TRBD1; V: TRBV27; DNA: TGTGCCAGCAACCCAGGACAGGGGGCCTACTACAATGAGCAGTTCTTC; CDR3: CASNPGQGAYYNEQFF
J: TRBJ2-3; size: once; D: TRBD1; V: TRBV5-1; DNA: TGCGCCAGCAGTCGAGGACAGGGCACAGATACGCAGTATTTT; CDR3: CASSRGQGTDTQYF
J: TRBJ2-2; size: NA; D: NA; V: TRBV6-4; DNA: TGTGCCAGCAGTGAACTACAGGGAACCGGGGAGCTGTTTTTT; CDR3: CASSELQGTGELFF
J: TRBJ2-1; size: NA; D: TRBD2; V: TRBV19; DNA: TGTGCCAGTAGTATTTCAACGGGGGGTTGGAATGAGCAGTTCTTC; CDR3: CASSISTGGWNEQFF
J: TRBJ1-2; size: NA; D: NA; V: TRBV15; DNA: TGTGCCACCAGCAGAGACACAGGGTCCTATGGCTACACCTTC; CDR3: CATSRDTGSYGYTF
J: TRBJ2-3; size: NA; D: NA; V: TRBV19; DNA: TGTGCCAGTAGTATTGGGCGATCGTCAGGGTCAGATACGCAGTATTTT; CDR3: CASSIGRSSGSDTQYF
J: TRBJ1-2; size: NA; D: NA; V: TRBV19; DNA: TGTGCCAGCAGACCGGGGAGGGCAGGCTATGGCTACACCTTC; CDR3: CASRPGRAGYGYTF
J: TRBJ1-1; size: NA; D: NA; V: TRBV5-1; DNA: TGCGCCAGCGGGGGCGACGGGGGGATGAACACTGAAGCTTTCTTT; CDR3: CASGGDGGMNTEAFF
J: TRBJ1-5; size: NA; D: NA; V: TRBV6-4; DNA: TGTGCCAGCAGTCAAGGGGGGGTGGTACGTCAGCCCCAGCATTTT; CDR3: CASSQGGVVRQPQHF
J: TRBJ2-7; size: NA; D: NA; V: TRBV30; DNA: TGTGCCTGGAATTTATCCCCCTACGAGCAGTACTTC; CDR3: CAWNLSPYEQYF